Described below is a single T cell receptor (beta chain) sequence and its context. As yet, its antigen is unknown. A modified ARM-PCR protocol with three rounds of nested PCR amplified TCRbeta. MiXCR was run by TCRdb on the multiplex PCR reads, yielding one entry per CDR3 protein. The top ten clones hold 10% to 15% of a sample with about 78,000 distinct CDR3 sequences, around 80% of them seen once. The entry originates in a study of tumor and adjacent non-tumor tissue in lung cancer. Background on the study: Around 4 million productive TCRbeta reads were obtained per sample on average. Study findings and constraints: Tumor repertoires had a smaller top 100 clone share than normal lung.

The CDR3 contains 12 residues. CDR1 SQVTM and CDR2 ANQGSEA come from the germline V gene. No cell sorting was done before RNA was extracted from the tissue. This sequence originates from a woman between 45 and 60 years old with non-small cell lung cancer. Input material: lung tumor tissue. The chain combines TRBV29-1 with TRBJ2-3, with TRBD1 as a possible D gene (5 bases). The CDR3 DNA sequence: TGCAGTCATAGGACAATCACAGATACGCAGTATTTT. Protein: CSHRTITDTQYF.